The 6 T cell receptor beta chains in this list originate from one sample, sequenced in a study of T cells in Graves' hyperthyroidism and ophthalmopathy (dated 2019 in TCRdb). The library was obtained by multiplex PCR. For sequencing, an Illumina HiSeq 2000 was employed. The TCR beta CDR3 regions were amplified from the RNA transcripts. The TCR CDR3 was subjected to a first round of RT-PCR using the HTBI primer set and the Qiagen OneStep RT-PCR kit. TCRdb trimmed the raw reads at Q25, called clones with MiXCR and kept productive beta chains. Rows merge per CDR3 protein into single entries with the most common DNA and genes. This sample has approximately 640,000 distinct CDR3 sequences in its table, and 17% of those were observed once. Of the sample, 15% to 19% is held by the ten largest clones. What was sequenced was blood. These receptor sequences come from a man over 45 with Graves' hyperthyroidism.

The sample holds many counts of this clonotype. This rearrangement joins TRBV2 to TRBJ2-1, with D possibly being TRBD2 (6 bases). Between the trimmed V and J ends, which lost 3 bases and 7 bases, there was a span of 19 bases. The CDR3 spans 16 residues. Per the germline V gene, CDR1 is SNHLY and CDR2 is FYNNEI. The CDR3 sequence: CASSDRRTGGWNEQFF. In DNA form, the CDR3 reads TGTGCCAGCAGTGATAGGAGGACTGGGGGGTGGAATGAGCAGTTCTTC.

The chain uses TRBV24-1 and TRBJ2-1, with 8 positions matching TRBD2. The junction had 26 bases not matched to a gene; V was cut back by 5 bases and J by 6 bases. The CDR3 totals 21 residues. CDR1 and CDR2 from the germline V gene are KGHDR and SFDVKD. Here the CDR3 reads CATSVVPSFFPHGLARNEQFF. The CDR3 DNA sequence: TGTGCCACCAGTGTTGTTCCGTCTTTCTTTCCCCATGGACTAGCACGCAATGAGCAGTTCTTC.

The DNA of the CDR3 is TGCAGTGCCCCCCCGGCTAGCGGGTGGGATACGCAGTATTTT. Translated, it gives CSAPPASGWDTQYF. V is TRBV20-1 and J is TRBJ2-3; TRBD2 agrees at 8 bases. The CDR3 contains 14 residues. CDR1 is DFQATT and CDR2 is SNEGSKA in the germline V gene (reference sequence). The junction had 11 bases not matched to a gene; V was cut back by 6 bases and J by 6 bases.

The chain is built from TRBV10-2 and TRBJ2-3; D ambiguous. The V end lost 6 bases, the J end lost 0 bases, and 10 bases lay between the germline ends. The germline V gene encodes CDR1 WSHSY and CDR2 SAAADI. The CDR3 runs 14 residues. CDR3 residues: CASRTWYSTDTQYF. The CDR3 region has the DNA TGCGCCAGCAGAACTTGGTATAGCACAGATACGCAGTATTTT.

This clonotype has at least ten counts. This rearrangement joins TRBV5-1 to TRBJ1-2; 9 nucleotides agree with TRBD1. Germline V gives CDR1 SGHRS, CDR2 YFSETQ. V gave up 1 base and J gave up 6 bases; unmatched junction bases: 1. The length of the CDR3 is 13 residues. The CDR3 sequence: CASSLTGGDGYTF. CDR3 in DNA: TGCGCCAGCAGCTTGACAGGGGGCGATGGCTACACCTTC.

V gene TRBV5-5 combines with J gene TRBJ2-7; 9 nucleotides match TRBD2. Germline trimming cut 0 bases from V and 2 bases from J; bases unmatched to any gene: 6. This CDR3 has 16 amino acids. Germline lookup yields CDR1 SGHKS and CDR2 YYEKEE (reference sequence). In DNA, the CDR3 is TGTGCCAGCAGCTTGGCCTGGTCTAGCGGGACCTACGAGCAGTACTTC. It specifies CASSLAWSSGTYEQYF.